The present entry profiles one T cell receptor beta chain with its context. Its specificity is not known. This record belongs to a study of vaccination effects on CD4 cells after COVID-19. Study-wide background: Everyone in the study got two shots of either the BNT162b2 or mRNA-1273 vaccine.

Clones were sequenced by immunoSEQ multiplex PCR, and TCRdb holds only the in-frame ones, with some missing. The sample lists tens of thousands of clones, about 73% seen once, with roughly 9.6% in the top ten. Researchers isolated CD4+ T cells once roughly ten days of culture had elapsed. Each culture had half its medium swapped for IL-2 medium on days 3 and 7. With 3 bases clipped from V and 6 bases from J, the junction kept 7 bases outside the gene matches. Germline CDR1 DFQATT, CDR2 SNEGSKA (reference sequence). The CDR3 totals 14 residues. The genes are TRBV20-1 and TRBJ2-1; 8 bases align to TRBD1. This sample comprised CD4+ T cells from PBMCs cultured without peptide, obtained before COVID-19 vaccination. This TCR was sampled from a human donor who received a COVID-19 vaccine. The DNA of the CDR3 is TGCAGTGCTAGTTCCCAGACAGGGGTCAATGAGCAGTTCTTC. It encodes CSASSQTGVNEQFF.